The subject of this entry is one T cell receptor beta chain. This CDR3 has 10 residues. Trimming stripped 0 bases from V and 11 bases from J, with 7 bases between. Per germline, CDR1 SQVTM and CDR2 ANQGSEA. The data derive from a study of control samples from healthy donors and cancer patients. Generated by immunoSEQ multiplex PCR, the TCRdb table keeps only in-frame clones and is missing some. The data contain 150,000 to 200,000 clones, 80% to 90% of them seen just once; the ten biggest clones take up around 11%. Sample: blood. This chain uses TRBV29-1 with TRBJ1-1; no clear D. The receptor was derived from a man aged 30 to 45 in good health. The CDR3 DNA reads as TGCAGCGTTGAAGAGGTCAGGGCTTTCTTT. It is translated as CSVEEVRAFF.